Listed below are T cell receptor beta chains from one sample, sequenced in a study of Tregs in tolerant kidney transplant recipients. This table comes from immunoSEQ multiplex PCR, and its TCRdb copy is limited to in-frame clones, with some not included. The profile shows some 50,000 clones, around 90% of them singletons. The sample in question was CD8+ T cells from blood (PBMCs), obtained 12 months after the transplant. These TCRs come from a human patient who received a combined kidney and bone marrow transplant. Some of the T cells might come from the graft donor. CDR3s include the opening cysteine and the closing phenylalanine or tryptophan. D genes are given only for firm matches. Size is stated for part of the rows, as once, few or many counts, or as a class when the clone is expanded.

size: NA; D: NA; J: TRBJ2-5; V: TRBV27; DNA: TGTGCCAGCAGTTTATCATTAGCCGAGACCCAGTACTTC; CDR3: CASSLSLAETQYF
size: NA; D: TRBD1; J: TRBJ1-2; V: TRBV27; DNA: TGTGCCAGCAGTTTGTTGCAGGGGGCTCTTGGCTACACCTTC; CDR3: CASSLLQGALGYTF
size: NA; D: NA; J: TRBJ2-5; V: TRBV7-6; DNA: TGTGCCAGCAGCTTAGTATTCGGTAGGGGCGGTTCGGAGACCCAGTACTTC; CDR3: CASSLVFGRGGSETQYF
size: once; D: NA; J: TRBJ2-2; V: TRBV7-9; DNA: TGTGCCAGCAGCCCAGGACTAACAAACACCGGGGAGCTGTTTTTT; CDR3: CASSPGLTNTGELFF
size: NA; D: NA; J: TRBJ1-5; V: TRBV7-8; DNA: TGTGCCAGCAGCCCAGGGGAGGGTTATCAGCCCCAGCATTTT; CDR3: CASSPGEGYQPQHF
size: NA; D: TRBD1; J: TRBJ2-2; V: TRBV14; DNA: TGTGCCAGCAGCCACATAATATTATTAGACAGGGCTGCCACCGGGGAGCTGTTTTTT; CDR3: CASSHIILLDRAATGELFF
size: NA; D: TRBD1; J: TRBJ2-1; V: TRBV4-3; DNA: TGCGCCAGCAGCGACCCCGGGACAGGGGAATCTGAGCAGTTCTTC; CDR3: CASSDPGTGESEQFF
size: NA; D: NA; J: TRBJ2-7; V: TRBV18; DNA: TGTGCCAGCTCACCGCGGGACAGCTACGAGCAGTACTTC; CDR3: CASSPRDSYEQYF
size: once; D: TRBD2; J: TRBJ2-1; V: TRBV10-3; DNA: TGTGCCATCAGAGCGGGACTAGCAATAAACAATGAGCAGTTCTTC; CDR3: CAIRAGLAINNEQFF
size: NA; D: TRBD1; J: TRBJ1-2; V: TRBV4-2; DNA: TGTGCCAGCAGCCAAGCGAAAACAGGGGGCTATGGCTACACCTTC; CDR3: CASSQAKTGGYGYTF
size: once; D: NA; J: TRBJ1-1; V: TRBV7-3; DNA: TGTGCCAGCAGCTCTTATTCAGGGGTGAGGTACACTGAAGCTTTCTTT; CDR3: CASSSYSGVRYTEAFF
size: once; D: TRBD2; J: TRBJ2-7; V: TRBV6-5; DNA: TGTGCCAGCAGTTACGGGACTAGCTCCTACGAGCAGTACTTC; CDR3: CASSYGTSSYEQYF
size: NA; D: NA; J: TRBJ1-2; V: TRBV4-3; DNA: TGCGCCAGCAGCCAAGATCGGAGTTTCTATGGCTACACCTTC; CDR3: CASSQDRSFYGYTF
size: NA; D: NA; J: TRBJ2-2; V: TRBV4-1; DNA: TGCGCCAGCAGCCAAGGAGCGAGCACCGGGGAGCTGTTTTTT; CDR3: CASSQGASTGELFF
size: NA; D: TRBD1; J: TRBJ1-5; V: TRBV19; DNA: TGTGCCGGGGGGACAGGGAATCAGCCCCAGCATTTT; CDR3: CAGGTGNQPQHF
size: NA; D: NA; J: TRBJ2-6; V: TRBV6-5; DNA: TGTGCCAGCAGTAAACAGGGAACTGGGGCCAACGTCCTGACTTTC; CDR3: CASSKQGTGANVLTF
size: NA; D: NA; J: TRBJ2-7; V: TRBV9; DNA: TGTGCCAGCAGCGTAGAGGCTAGCTACGAGCAGTACTTC; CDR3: CASSVEASYEQYF
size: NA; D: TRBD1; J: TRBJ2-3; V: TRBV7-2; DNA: TGTGCCAGCAGACAGACAGGGGGCACAGATACGCAGTATTTT; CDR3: CASRQTGGTDTQYF
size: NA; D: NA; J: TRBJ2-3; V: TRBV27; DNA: TGTGCCAGCAGCTCAGATACGCAGTATTTT; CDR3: CASSSDTQYF
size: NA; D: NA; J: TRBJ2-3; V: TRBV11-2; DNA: TGTGCCAGCAGCTTGGACAGTAGCACAGATACGCAGTATTTT; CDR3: CASSLDSSTDTQYF
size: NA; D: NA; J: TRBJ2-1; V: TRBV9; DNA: TGTGCCAGCAGTCTGACAGGCCGCTCCTACAATGAGCAGTTCTTC; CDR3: CASSLTGRSYNEQFF
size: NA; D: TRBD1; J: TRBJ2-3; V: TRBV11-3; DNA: TGTGCCAGCAGCTTAGCACAGGGGCGGAATACGCAGTATTTT; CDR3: CASSLAQGRNTQYF
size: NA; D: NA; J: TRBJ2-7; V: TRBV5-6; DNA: TGTGCCAGCAGCTTCGGGACTGAGAGTATAAAGTACTTC; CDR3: CASSFGTESIKYF
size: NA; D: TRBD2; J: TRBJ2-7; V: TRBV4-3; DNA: TGCGCCAGCAGCCACTGGACTAGCCCGTCCTACGAGCAGTACTTC; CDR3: CASSHWTSPSYEQYF